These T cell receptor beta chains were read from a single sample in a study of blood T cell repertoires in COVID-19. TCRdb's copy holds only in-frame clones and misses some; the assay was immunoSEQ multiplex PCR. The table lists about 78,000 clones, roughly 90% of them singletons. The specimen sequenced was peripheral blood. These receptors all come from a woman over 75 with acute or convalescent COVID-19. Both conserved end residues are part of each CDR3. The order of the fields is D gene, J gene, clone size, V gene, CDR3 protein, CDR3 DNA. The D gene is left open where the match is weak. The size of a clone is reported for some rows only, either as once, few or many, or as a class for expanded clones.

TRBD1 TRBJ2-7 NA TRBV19 CASSARQGGYEQYF TGTGCCAGTAGTGCGAGACAGGGTGGTTACGAGCAGTACTTC
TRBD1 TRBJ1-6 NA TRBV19 CASMEGASVNSPLHF TGTGCCAGTATGGAGGGGGCCAGCGTGAATTCACCCCTCCACTTT
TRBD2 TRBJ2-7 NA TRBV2 CASSEAMGLYSYEQYF TGTGCCAGCAGTGAAGCTATGGGACTATACTCCTACGAGCAGTACTTC
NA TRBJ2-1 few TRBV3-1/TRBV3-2 CASSQVSGRYEQFF TGTGCCAGCAGCCAAGTTAGCGGTCGTTATGAGCAGTTCTTC
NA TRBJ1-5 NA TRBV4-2 CASSQGLNQPQHF TGTGCCAGCAGCCAAGGTCTCAATCAGCCCCAGCATTTT
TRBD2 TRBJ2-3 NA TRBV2 CASVRGAVTDTQYF TGTGCCAGCGTGCGGGGGGCCGTTACAGATACGCAGTATTTT
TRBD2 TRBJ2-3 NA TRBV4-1 CASSPGLAGVLDTQYF TGCGCCAGCAGCCCGGGACTAGCGGGGGTTTTAGATACGCAGTATTTT
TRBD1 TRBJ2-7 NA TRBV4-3 CASSLGRGGRYEQYF TGCGCCAGCAGCCTAGGACGAGGGGGCCGCTACGAGCAGTACTTC
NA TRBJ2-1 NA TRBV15 CATSREGRNYNEQFF TGTGCCACCAGCAGAGAGGGCCGCAACTACAATGAGCAGTTCTTC
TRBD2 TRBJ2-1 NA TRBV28 CASNLISGSSYNEQFF TGTGCCAGCAACCTCATTAGCGGGAGCTCCTACAATGAGCAGTTCTTC
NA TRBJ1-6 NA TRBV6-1 CASSEAPSFSSYNSPLHF TGTGCCAGCAGTGAAGCGCCTTCTTTCAGCTCCTATAATTCACCCCTCCACTTT
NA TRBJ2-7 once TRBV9 CASSAGRRADYEQYF TGTGCCAGCAGCGCCGGACGGAGGGCCGATTACGAGCAGTACTTC
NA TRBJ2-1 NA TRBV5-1 CASSLDGSSNEQFF TGCGCCAGCAGCTTGGATGGGAGTTCCAATGAGCAGTTCTTC
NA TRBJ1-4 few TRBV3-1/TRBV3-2 CASSQGTREGSLFF TGTGCCAGCAGCCAAGGAACCCGGGAGGGATCTCTGTTTTTT
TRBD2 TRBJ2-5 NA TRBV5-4 CASSLGRGTSGSETQYF TGTGCCAGCAGCTTGGGCAGAGGGACTAGCGGGAGTGAGACCCAGTACTTC
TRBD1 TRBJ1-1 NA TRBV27 CASSPRGQGSEAFF TGTGCCAGCAGTCCCAGAGGACAGGGAAGTGAAGCTTTCTTT
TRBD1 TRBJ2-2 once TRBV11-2 CASSDRDRVFGELFF TGTGCCAGCAGCGACCGGGACAGGGTTTTCGGGGAGCTGTTTTTT
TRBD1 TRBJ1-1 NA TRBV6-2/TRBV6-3 CASSGTGYTEAFF TGTGCCAGCAGTGGGACAGGGTACACTGAAGCTTTCTTT
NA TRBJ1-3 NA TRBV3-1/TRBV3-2 CASSQVLLDSRGNTIYF TGTGCCAGCAGCCAAGTTCTCCTGGACAGTAGGGGAAACACCATATATTTT
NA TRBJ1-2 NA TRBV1 CTSTRPYGYTF TGCACCAGCACGAGGCCGTATGGCTACACCTTC
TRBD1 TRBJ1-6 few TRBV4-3 CASSAAGTAYNSPLHF TGCGCCAGCAGCGCGGCCGGGACAGCCTATAATTCACCCCTCCACTTT
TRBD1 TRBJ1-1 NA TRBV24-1 CATSEKTGANTEAFF TGTGCCACCAGTGAAAAGACAGGGGCGAACACTGAAGCTTTCTTT
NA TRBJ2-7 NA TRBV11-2 CASNRGLSSYEQYF TGTGCCAGCAATCGGGGTTTGAGCTCCTACGAGCAGTACTTC
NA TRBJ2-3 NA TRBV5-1 CASSNRGGTDTQYF TGCGCCAGCAGTAACAGGGGGGGAACAGATACGCAGTATTTT
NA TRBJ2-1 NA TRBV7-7 CASSPSSGSRNNEQFF TGTGCCAGCAGCCCGTCCTCGGGGTCGCGTAACAATGAGCAGTTCTTC
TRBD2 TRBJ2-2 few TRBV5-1 CASRPLAGGNGELFF TGCGCCAGCCGGCCACTAGCGGGAGGCAACGGGGAGCTGTTTTTT
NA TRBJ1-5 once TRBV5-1 CASSLGPNQPQHF TGCGCCAGCAGCTTGGGGCCAAATCAGCCCCAGCATTTT
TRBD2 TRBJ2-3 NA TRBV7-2 CASSLLIRGGTDTQYF TGTGCCAGCAGCTTACTAATCCGGGGGGGAACAGATACGCAGTATTTT
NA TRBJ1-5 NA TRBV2 CASRDSVSSQPQHF TGTGCCAGCAGGGACAGTGTGAGCAGCCAGCCCCAGCATTTT
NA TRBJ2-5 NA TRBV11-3 CASSLTGRQETQYF TGTGCCAGCAGCTTAACAGGACGACAAGAGACCCAGTACTTC